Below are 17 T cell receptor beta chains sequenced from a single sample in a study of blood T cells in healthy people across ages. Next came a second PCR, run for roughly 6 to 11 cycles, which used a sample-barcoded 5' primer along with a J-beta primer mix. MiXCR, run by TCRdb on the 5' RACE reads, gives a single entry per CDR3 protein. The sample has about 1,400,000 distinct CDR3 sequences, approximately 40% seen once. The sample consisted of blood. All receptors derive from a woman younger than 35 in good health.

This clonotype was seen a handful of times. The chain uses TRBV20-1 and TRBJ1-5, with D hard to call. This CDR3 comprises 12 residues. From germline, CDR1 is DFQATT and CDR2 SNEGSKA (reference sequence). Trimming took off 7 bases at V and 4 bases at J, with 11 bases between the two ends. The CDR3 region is CSEEQLNQPQHF. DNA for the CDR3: TGCAGTGAAGAACAGCTAAATCAGCCCCAGCATTTT.

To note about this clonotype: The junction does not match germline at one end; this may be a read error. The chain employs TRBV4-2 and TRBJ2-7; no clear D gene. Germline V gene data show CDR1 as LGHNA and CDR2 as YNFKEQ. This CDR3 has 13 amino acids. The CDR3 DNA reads TGTGTCAGCAGCTCTTCTAGATCCTACGAGCAGTACTTC. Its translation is CVSSSSRSYEQYF.

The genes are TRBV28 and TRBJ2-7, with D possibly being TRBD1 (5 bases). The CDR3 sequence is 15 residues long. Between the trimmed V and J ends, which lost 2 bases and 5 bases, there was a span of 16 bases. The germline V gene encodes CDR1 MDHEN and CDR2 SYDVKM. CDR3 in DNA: TGTGCCAGCAGTTTAGTCCTAACAGGTTTCGACGAGCAGTACTTC. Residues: CASSLVLTGFDEQYF.

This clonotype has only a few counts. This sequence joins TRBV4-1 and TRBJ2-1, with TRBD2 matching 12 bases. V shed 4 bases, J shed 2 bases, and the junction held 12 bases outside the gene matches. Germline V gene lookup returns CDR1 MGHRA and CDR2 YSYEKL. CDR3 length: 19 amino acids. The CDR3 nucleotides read TGCGCCAGCAGCCTACCGACTAGCGGGGGACGGCATGCCTACAATGAGCAGTTCTTC. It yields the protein CASSLPTSGGRHAYNEQFF.

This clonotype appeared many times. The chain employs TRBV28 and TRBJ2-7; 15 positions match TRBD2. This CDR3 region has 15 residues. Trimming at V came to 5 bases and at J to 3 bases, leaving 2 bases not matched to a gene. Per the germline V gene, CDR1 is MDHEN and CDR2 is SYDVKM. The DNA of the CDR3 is TGTGCCAGCAGTATGGGACTAGCGGGGGGCTACGAGCAGTACTTC. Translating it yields CASSMGLAGGYEQYF. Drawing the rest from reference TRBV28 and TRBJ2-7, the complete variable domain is DVKVTQSSRYLVKRTGEKVFLECVQDMDHENMFWYRQDPGLGLRLIYFSYDVKMKEKGDIPEGYSVSREKKERFSLILESASTNQTSMYLCASSMGLAGGYEQYFGPGTRLTVT.

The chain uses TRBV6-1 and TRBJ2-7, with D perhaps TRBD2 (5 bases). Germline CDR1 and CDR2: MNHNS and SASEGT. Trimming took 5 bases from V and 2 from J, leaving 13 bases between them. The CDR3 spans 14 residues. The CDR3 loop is CASSNGMVTYEQYF. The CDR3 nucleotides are TGTGCCAGCAGTAACGGGATGGTCACCTACGAGCAGTACTTC.

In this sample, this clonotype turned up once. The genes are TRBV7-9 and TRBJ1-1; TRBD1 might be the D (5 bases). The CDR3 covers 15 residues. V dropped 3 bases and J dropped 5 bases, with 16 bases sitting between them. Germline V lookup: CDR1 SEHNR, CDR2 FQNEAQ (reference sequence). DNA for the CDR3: TGTGCCAGCAGCTTCACCTCGGGGGGTTCAACTGAAGCTTTCTTT. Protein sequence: CASSFTSGGSTEAFF. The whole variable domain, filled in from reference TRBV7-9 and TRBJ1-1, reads DTGVSQNPRHKITKRGQNVTFRCDPISEHNRLYWYRQTLGQGPEFLTYFQNEAQLEKSRLLSDRFSAERPKGSFSTLEIQRTEQGDSAMYLCASSFTSGGSTEAFFGQGTRLTVV.

The CDR3 here is CSAYRGTSTDTQYF. DNA for the CDR3: TGCAGTGCTTACAGGGGCACTAGCACAGATACGCAGTATTTT. The chain links TRBV20-1 to TRBJ2-3; 7 positions agree with TRBD1. Germline loops: CDR1 DFQATT, CDR2 SNEGSKA (reference sequence). This CDR3 contains 14 residues. After removal of 5 bases from V and 0 bases from J, the junction contained 5 bases not matched to a gene.

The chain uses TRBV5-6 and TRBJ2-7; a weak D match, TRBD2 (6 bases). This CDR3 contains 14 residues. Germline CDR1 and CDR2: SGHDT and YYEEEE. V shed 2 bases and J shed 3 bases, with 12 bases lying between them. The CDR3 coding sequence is TGTGCCAGCAGCTTTGCGGGACTCATCTACGAGCAGTACTTC. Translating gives CASSFAGLIYEQYF. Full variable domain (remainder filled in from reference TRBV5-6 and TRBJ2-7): DAGVTQSPTHLIKTRGQQVTLRCSPKSGHDTVSWYQQALGQGPQFIFQYYEEEERQRGNFPDRFSGHQFPNYSSELNVNALLLGDSALYLCASSFAGLIYEQYFGPGTRLTVT.

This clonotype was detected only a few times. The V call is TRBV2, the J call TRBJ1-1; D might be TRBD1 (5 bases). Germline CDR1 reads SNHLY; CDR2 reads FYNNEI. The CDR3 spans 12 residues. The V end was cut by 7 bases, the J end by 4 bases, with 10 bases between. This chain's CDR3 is CASTVQGTEAFF. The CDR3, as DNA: TGTGCCAGCACGGTCCAGGGCACTGAAGCTTTCTTT.

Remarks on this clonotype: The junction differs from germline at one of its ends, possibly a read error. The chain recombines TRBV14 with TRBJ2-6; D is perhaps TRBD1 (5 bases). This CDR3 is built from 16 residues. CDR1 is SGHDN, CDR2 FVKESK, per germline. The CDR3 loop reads CASSQEGQTGANVLIF. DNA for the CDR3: TGTGCCAGCAGCCAAGAAGGGCAGACTGGGGCCAACGTCCTGATTTTC.

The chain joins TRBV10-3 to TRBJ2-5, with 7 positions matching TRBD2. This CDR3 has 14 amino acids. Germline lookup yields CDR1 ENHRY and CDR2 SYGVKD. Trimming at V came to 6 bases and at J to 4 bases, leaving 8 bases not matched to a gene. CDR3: CAISTGGSGETQYF. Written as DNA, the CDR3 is TGTGCCATCAGCACGGGAGGTAGCGGAGAGACCCAGTACTTC.

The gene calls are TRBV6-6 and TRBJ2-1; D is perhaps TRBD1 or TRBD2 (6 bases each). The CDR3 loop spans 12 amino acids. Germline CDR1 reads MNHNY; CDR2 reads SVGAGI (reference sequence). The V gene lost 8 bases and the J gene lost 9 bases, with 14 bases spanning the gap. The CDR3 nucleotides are TGTGCCAGCGGAGGGGGGCCAGGTGAGCAGTTCTTC. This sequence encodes CASGGGPGEQFF.

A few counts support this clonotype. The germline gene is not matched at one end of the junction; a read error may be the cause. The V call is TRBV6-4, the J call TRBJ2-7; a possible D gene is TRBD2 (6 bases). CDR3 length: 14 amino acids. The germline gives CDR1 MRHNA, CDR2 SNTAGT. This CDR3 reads CASGERVFSYEQYF. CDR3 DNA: TGTGCCAGCGGTGAGCGGGTGTTCTCCTACGAGCAGTACTTC.

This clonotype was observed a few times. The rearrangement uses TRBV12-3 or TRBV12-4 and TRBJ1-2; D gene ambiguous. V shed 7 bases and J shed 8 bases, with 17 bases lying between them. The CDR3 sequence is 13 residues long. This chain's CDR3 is CASTSLSRVGYTF. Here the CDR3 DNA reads TGTGCCAGCACTTCCCTTTCCCGGGTGGGCTACACCTTC.

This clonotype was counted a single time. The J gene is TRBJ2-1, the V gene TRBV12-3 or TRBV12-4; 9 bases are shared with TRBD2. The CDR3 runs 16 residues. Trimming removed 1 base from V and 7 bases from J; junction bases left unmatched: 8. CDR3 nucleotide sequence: TGTGCCAGCAGTTTAGTAGCGGGGGCGAAGGGAAATGAGCAGTTCTTC. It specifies CASSLVAGAKGNEQFF.

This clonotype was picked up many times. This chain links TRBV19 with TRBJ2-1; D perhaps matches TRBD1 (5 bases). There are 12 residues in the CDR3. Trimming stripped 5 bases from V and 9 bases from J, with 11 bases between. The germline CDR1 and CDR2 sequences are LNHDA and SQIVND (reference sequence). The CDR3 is CASSSGAGEQFF. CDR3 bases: TGTGCCAGTAGTTCTGGGGCAGGTGAGCAGTTCTTC.